This TCR beta chain was recorded in a study of shared clonotypes between healthy human individuals. Overall study results and limits: Depth was large, yet rarefaction showed that sorted-subset sequencing was incomplete. What naive subsets generally showed was a larger estimated richness than memory subsets showed.

Naive CD8 isolation took CD45RO-negative cells positively selected for CCR7 and excluded terminally differentiated effector memory CD45RA+ cells. Here immunoSEQ multiplex PCR was the method, and the copy in TCRdb shows in-frame clones only, minus some. Of about 580,000 clones in the sample, 98% are singletons; the top ten hold 0.3% to 0.35%. The V and J ends lost 5 bases and 0 bases, in that order; junction bases with no gene match: 3. The CDR3 totals 15 residues. Germline loops: CDR1 SEHNR, CDR2 FQNEAQ (reference sequence). About this clone: Its target is unknown. Other DNA sequences of this sample code for an identical CDR3.

The chain has TRBV7-9 and TRBJ2-2; 7 bases align to TRBD1. Input material: naive CD8+ T cells sorted from blood. The clonotype comes from a man younger than 40 in good health. DNA for the CDR3: TGTGCCAGCAGCCCTGGGACAGCGAACACCGGGGAGCTGTTTTTT. Protein sequence: CASSPGTANTGELFF. The variable domain in full, completed from reference TRBV7-9 and TRBJ2-2, reads DTGVSQNPRHKITKRGQNVTFRCDPISEHNRLYWYRQTLGQGPEFLTYFQNEAQLEKSRLLSDRFSAERPKGSFSTLEIQRTEQGDSAMYLCASSPGTANTGELFFGEGSRLTVL.